One and the same sample provided the 14 T cell receptor beta chains below, sequenced in a study of T cell responses to AZD1222 COVID-19 vaccine. Sequenced by immunoSEQ multiplex PCR; TCRdb stores in-frame clones only, minus some. The sample lists 74,000 or so clones, about 85% occurring once. The sequencing used peripheral blood, collected on day 0 of AZD1222 vaccination. The origin of the receptors is an adult in good health.

The chain couples TRBV3-1 (or the pseudogene TRBV3-2) to TRBJ1-4; 9 positions match TRBD1. Germline CDR1 is LGHDT and CDR2 is YNNKEL (reference sequence). The CDR3 contains 14 residues. The ends lost 4 bases at V and 8 bases at J; junction bases unmatched: 5. CDR3 region: CASSPGTGSEKLFF. CDR3 bases: TGTGCCAGCAGCCCCGGGACAGGGTCGGAAAAACTGTTTTTT.

The V call is TRBV29-1, the J call TRBJ2-4; the match to TRBD2 covers 9 bases. V dropped 0 bases and J dropped 9; count of bases not matched to a gene: 12. The CDR3 has 16 residues. The germline CDR1 and CDR2 sequences are SQVTM and ANQGSEA. Here the CDR3 reads CSVEDISGGPRGIQYF. Written as DNA, the CDR3 is TGCAGCGTTGAAGATATTAGCGGGGGCCCCAGGGGCATTCAGTACTTC.

A word on this clone: At one of its ends the junction is not consistent with the germline gene, which may arise from a read error. V is TRBV7-6 and J is TRBJ2-7; 9 bases match TRBD2. The CDR3 is 13 residues long. Germline lookup yields CDR1 SGHVS and CDR2 FNYEAQ. For the CDR3, the DNA is TGTGCCAGCAGCCTAGCGGGAACCTACGAGCAGTACTTC. Amino acids: CASSLAGTYEQYF.

The rearrangement uses TRBV27 and TRBJ2-5; TRBD2 agrees at 11 bases. Germline loops: CDR1 MNHEY, CDR2 SMNVEV (reference sequence). V shed 3 bases, J shed 9 bases, and the junction held 3 bases outside the gene matches. The CDR3 is 13 amino acids. The CDR3, as DNA: TGTGCCAGCAGTTTTAGCGGGGGGGCGTCCCAGTACTTC. Protein: CASSFSGGASQYF.

V is TRBV11-2 and J is TRBJ1-4; D unclear. Germline CDR1 is SGHAT and CDR2 is FQNNGV. Trimming took 5 bases from V and 7 from J, leaving 11 bases between them. The CDR3 totals 13 residues. The CDR3 spells CASSPRLGEKLFF. CDR3 DNA: TGTGCCAGCAGCCCCAGATTGGGTGAAAAACTGTTTTTT.

The chain links TRBV27 to TRBJ2-2, with 7 bases identical to TRBD1. CDR3 length equals 15 residues. Germline V gene data show CDR1 as MNHEY and CDR2 as SMNVEV (reference sequence). V lost 4 bases, J lost 6 bases, and 8 bases stayed unmatched. This CDR3 reads CASSWTGGKAGELFF. CDR3 bases: TGTGCCAGCAGTTGGACAGGTGGAAAGGCCGGGGAGCTGTTTTTT.

This clone was detected only once. V gene TRBV7-2 combines with J gene TRBJ1-2; D is uncertain. CDR1 and CDR2 from the germline V gene are SGHTA and FQGNSA. V was shortened by 3 bases and J by 5 bases, with 19 bases between the two germline ends. The length of the CDR3 is 16 residues. This chain's CDR3 is CASSFPPSKATYGYTF. Written as DNA, the CDR3 is TGTGCCAGCAGCTTCCCGCCTTCGAAGGCAACTTATGGCTACACCTTC.

The chain carries TRBV29-1 and TRBJ2-7, with TRBD2 matching 9 bases. The CDR3 has 13 amino acids. The trim removed 6 bases at V and 1 base at J, leaving 4 bases unmatched. Germline loops: CDR1 SQVTM, CDR2 ANQGSEA. CDR3 in DNA: TGCAGCGTGCGAGCGGGGGGATCCTACGAGCAGTACTTC. It encodes CSVRAGGSYEQYF.

The gene calls are TRBV7-2 and TRBJ2-4; 14 bases agree with TRBD2. Trimming at V came to 5 bases and at J to 8 bases, leaving 5 bases not matched to a gene. Germline lookup yields CDR1 SGHTA and CDR2 FQGNSA. This CDR3 comprises 15 residues. CDR3 region: CASSPGTSGGYIQYF. CDR3 nucleotides: TGTGCCAGCAGCCCTGGGACTAGCGGGGGTTACATTCAGTACTTC.

V usage is TRBV6-2 or TRBV6-3 and J usage is TRBJ1-2; D uncertain. The CDR3 has 15 residues. Germline CDR1 and CDR2: MNHEY and SVGEGT. V was cut by 5 bases and J by 7 bases, with 20 bases left in between. CDR3 DNA: TGTGCCAGCAGTCCCCAAGGAAGTGGCCTCCCTGGCTACACCTTC. Translating gives CASSPQGSGLPGYTF.

The chain uses TRBV5-1 and TRBJ2-7; 7 bases match TRBD1. CDR3 length: 14 residues. From germline, CDR1 is SGHRS and CDR2 YFSETQ. The junction had 11 bases not matched to a gene; V was cut back by 4 bases and J by 7 bases. The CDR3 bases are TGCGCCAGCAGCGGGGACAGAACCCCTCGGGAGCAGTACTTC. It encodes CASSGDRTPREQYF.

This clone was seen more than once but under ten times. The V call is TRBV20-1, the J call TRBJ2-7; D unclear. The CDR3 has 12 residues. V was shortened by 3 bases and J by 3 bases, with 9 bases between the two germline ends. Germline CDR1 DFQATT, CDR2 SNEGSKA (reference sequence). The CDR3 spells CSASGRIYEQYF. CDR3 sequence (DNA): TGCAGTGCTAGTGGCAGGATCTACGAGCAGTACTTC.

V is TRBV7-3 and J is TRBJ1-2; D unclear. CDR3 size: 13 residues. CDR1 is SGHTA, CDR2 FQGTGA, per germline. V lost 2 bases, J lost 7 bases, and 11 bases lay in between. CDR3 in amino acids: CASSLAGEAGYTF. CDR3 bases: TGTGCCAGCAGCTTAGCTGGGGAGGCTGGCTACACCTTC.

The V call is TRBV18, the J call TRBJ1-1; D gene unclear. Germline V gene lookup returns CDR1 KGHSH and CDR2 LQKENI. The CDR3 is made up of 15 amino acids. The V and J ends lost 1 base and 1 base respectively, with 10 bases between them. CDR3 region: CASSPLEGSNTEAFF. The CDR3 nucleotides read TGTGCCAGCTCACCACTTGAAGGATCGAACACTGAAGCTTTCTTT.